This T cell receptor beta chain was profiled in a study of CD8+CD57+ T cells in acquired aplastic anemia. For the study at large: Sequencing produced an average of about 10.8 million reads per healthy donor for CD4+ cells. Study-wide points: Researchers report that fewer than 30 CD8+ CDR3 sequences appeared in both patients and controls.

V was trimmed by 1 base and J by 3 bases, leaving 19 bases between them. The CDR3 loop spans 17 amino acids. This clonotype was detected ten times or more. Its antigen is still unknown. The use of genomic DNA as template underpinned the TCR beta VDJ and CDR3 profiling. Each CDR3 protein is one row after TCRdb ran MiXCR on the reads. This table has about 400,000 distinct CDR3 sequences, 65% to 75% appearing once. The V gene is TRBV12-3 or TRBV12-4, the J gene TRBJ2-7; possibly TRBD2 for D (5 bases). The clonotype comes from a human donor in good health, serving as a control. Sequenced input: sorted CD4+, CD8+, or CD8+CD57+ T cells (not recorded which) from PBMCs. CDR3 protein: CASSLGAASYIYYEQYF. CDR3 nucleotides: TGTGCCAGCAGTTTAGGAGCGGCCAGCTACATCTACTACGAGCAGTACTTC.